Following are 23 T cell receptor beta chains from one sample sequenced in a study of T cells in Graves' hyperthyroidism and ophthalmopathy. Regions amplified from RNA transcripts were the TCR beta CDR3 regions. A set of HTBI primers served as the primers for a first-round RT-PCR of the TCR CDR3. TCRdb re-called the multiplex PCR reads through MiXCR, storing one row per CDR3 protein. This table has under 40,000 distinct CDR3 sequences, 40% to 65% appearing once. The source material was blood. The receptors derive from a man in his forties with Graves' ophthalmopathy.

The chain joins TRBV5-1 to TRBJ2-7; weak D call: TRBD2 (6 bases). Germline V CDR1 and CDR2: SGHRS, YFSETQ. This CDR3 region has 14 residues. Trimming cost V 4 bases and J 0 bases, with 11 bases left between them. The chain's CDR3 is CASSLRETSYEQYV. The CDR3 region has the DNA TGCGCCAGCAGCCTTCGGGAGACCTCCTACGAGCAGTACGTC.

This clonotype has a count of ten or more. CDR3 nucleotides: TGTGCCAGCAGCTTAGGCGAGCGGGAGCAGTTCTTC. Its protein product is CASSLGEREQFF. The chain links TRBV7-9 to TRBJ2-1, with a possible D match to TRBD2 (5 bases). V was pared by 1 base and J by 10 bases, with 8 bases between. Germline CDR1 and CDR2: SEHNR and FQNEAQ (reference sequence). The CDR3 loop spans 12 amino acids.

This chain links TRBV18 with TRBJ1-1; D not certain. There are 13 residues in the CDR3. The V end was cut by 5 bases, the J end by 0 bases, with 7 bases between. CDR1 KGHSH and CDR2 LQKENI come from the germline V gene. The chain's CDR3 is CASSGGMNTEAFF. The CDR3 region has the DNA TGTGCCAGCTCAGGAGGGATGAACACTGAAGCTTTCTTT.

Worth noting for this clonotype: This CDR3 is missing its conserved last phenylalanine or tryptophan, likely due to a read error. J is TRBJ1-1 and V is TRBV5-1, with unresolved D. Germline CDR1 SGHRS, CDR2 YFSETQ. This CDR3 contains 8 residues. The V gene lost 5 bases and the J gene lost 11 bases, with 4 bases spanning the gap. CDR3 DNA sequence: TGCGCCAGCAGACAGGCTTTCTCT. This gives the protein CASRQAFS.

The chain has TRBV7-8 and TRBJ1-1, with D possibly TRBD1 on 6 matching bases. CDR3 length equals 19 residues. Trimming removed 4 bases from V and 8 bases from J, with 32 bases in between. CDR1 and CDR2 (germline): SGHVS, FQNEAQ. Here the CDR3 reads CASSYDFGVQGRGSTEAFF. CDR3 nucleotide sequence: TGTGCCAGCAGCTACGATTTCGGGGTACAGGGCCGAGGGAGTACGGAAGCTTTCTTT.

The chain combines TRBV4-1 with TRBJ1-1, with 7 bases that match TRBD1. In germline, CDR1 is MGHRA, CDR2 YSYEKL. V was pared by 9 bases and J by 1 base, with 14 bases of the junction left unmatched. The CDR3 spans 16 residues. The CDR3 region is CASTLKGGTANTEAFF. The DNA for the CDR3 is TGCGCCAGTACCCTAAAAGGGGGGACAGCGAACACTGAAGCTTTCTTT.

The CDR3 sequence is CASSFGTGGGNYGYTF. For the CDR3, the DNA is TGCGCCAGCAGCTTCGGGACAGGGGGAGGAAACTATGGCTACACCTTC. The chain has TRBV5-1 and TRBJ1-2; 11 positions match TRBD1. V shed 2 bases, J shed 2 bases, and the junction held 5 bases outside the gene matches. CDR1 is SGHRS, CDR2 YFSETQ, per germline. The CDR3 is 16 amino acids.

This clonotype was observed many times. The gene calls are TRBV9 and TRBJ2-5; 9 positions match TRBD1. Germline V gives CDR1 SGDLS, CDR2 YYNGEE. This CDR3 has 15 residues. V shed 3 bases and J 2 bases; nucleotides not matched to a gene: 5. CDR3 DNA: TGTGCCAGCAGCGAACAGGGGGCTCGGCAAGAGACCCAGTACTTC. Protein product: CASSEQGARQETQYF.

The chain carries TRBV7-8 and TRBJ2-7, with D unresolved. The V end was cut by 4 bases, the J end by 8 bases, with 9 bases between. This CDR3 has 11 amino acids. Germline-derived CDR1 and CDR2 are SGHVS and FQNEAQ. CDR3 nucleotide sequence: TGTGCCAGCAGCTCACGAGCTCAGCAGTACTTC. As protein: CASSSRAQQYF. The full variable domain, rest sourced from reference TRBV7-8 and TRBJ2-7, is GAGVSQSPRYKVAKRGQDVALRCDPISGHVSLFWYQQALGQGPEFLTYFQNEAQLDKSGLPSDRFFAERPEGSVSTLKIQRTQQEDSAVYLCASSSRAQQYFGPGTRLTVT.

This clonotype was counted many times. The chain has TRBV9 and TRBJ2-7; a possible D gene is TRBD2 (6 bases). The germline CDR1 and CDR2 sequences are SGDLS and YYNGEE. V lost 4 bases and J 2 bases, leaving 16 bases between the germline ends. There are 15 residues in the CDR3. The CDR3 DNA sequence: TGTGCCAGCAGCCCCGGGACTTGGTCCCCCTACGAGCAGTACTTC. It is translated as CASSPGTWSPYEQYF. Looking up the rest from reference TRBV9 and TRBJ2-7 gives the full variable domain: DSGVTQTPKHLITATGQRVTLRCSPRSGDLSVYWYQQSLDQGLQFLIQYYNGEERAKGNILERFSAQQFPDLHSELNLSSLELGDSALYFCASSPGTWSPYEQYFGPGTRLTVT.

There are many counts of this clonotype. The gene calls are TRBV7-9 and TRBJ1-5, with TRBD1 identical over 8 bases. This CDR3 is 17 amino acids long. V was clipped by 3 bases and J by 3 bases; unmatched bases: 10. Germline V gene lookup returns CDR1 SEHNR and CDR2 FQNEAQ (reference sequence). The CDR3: CASSLMGGQGANQPQHF. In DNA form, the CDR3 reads TGTGCCAGCAGCTTGATGGGAGGGCAGGGGGCCAATCAGCCCCAGCATTTT.

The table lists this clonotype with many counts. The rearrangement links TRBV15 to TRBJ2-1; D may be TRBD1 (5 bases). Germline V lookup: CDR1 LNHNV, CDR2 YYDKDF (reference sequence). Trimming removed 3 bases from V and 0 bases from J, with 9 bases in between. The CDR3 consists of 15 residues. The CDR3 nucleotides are TGTGCCACCAGCAGGGGGCTCCCCTCCTACAATGAGCAGTTCTTC. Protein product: CATSRGLPSYNEQFF.

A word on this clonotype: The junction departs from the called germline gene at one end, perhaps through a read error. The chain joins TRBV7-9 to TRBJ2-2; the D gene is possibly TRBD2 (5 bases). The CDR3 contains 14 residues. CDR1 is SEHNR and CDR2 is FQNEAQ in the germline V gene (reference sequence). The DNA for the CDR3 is TGTGCCAGCGGCTTAGGAATTAACAACGGGGAGCTGTTTTTC. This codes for CASGLGINNGELFF.

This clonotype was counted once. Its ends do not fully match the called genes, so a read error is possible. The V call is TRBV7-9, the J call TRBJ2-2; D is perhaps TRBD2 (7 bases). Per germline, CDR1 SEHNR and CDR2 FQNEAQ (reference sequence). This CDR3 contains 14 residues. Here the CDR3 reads CASVGGPNGGELSF. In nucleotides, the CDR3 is TGTGCCAGCGTCGGGGGGCCCAATGGCGGGGAGCTGTCTTTT.

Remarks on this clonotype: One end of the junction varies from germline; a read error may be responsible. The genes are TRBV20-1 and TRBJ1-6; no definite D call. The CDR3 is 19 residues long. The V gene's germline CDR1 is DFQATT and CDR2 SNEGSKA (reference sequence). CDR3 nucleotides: TGCAGTGCTAGAGATTCCTCTAGCGGGAGGGATTCCTACAATTCACCCCTCCACTTT. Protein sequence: CSARDSSSGRDSYNSPLHF.

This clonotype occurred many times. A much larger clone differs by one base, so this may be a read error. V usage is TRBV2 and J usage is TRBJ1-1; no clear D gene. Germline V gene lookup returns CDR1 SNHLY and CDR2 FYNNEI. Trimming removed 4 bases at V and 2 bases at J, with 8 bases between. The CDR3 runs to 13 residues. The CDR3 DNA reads TGTGCCAGCAGTGCAGGCGGAAACACTGAAGCTTTCTTT. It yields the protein CASSAGGNTEAFF.

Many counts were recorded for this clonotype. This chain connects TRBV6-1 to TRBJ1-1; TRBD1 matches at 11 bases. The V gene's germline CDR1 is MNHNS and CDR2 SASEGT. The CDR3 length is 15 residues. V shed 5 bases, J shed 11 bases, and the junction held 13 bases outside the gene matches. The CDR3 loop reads CASSIRTGGRSVAFF. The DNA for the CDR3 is TGTGCCAGCAGTATACGGACAGGGGGCCGGTCTGTGGCTTTCTTT.

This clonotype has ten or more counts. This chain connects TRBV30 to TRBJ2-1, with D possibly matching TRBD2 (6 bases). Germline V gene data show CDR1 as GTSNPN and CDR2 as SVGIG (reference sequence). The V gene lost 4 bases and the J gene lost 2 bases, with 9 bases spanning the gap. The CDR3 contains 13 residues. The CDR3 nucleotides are TGTGCCTGGACTAGCGACACCTACAATGAGCAGTTCTTC. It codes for CAWTSDTYNEQFF.

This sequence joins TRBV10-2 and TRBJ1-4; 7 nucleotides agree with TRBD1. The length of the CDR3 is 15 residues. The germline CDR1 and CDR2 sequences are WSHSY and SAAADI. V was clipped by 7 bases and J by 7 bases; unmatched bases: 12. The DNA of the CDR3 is TGCGCCAGCATTCCGACAGGGAGGAGCACTGAAAAACTGTTTTTT. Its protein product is CASIPTGRSTEKLFF.

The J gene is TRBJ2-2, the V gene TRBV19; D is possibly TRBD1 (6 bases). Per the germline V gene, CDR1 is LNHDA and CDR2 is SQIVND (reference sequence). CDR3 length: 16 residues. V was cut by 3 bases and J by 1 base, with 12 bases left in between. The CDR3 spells CASSIRARGNTGELFF. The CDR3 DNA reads TGTGCCAGTAGTATCAGGGCCAGGGGGAACACCGGGGAGCTGTTTTTT.

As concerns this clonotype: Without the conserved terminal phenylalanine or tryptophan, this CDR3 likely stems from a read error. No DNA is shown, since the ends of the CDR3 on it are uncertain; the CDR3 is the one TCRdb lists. The CDR3 protein is CAISESIKVHGEI. The chain carries TRBV10-3 and TRBJ2-7; TRBD1 is taken as the D call from the table, unchecked against the DNA. The CDR3 sequence runs 13 residues, both termini included. CDR1 ENHRY and CDR2 SYGVKD come from the germline V gene.

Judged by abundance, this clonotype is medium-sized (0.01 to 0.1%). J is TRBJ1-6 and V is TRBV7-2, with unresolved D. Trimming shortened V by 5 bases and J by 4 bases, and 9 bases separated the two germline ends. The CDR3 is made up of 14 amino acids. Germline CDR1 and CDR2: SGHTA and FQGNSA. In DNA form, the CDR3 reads TGTGCCAGCAGCCGCAGAAGTTATAATTCACCCCTCCACTTT. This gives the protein CASSRRSYNSPLHF.

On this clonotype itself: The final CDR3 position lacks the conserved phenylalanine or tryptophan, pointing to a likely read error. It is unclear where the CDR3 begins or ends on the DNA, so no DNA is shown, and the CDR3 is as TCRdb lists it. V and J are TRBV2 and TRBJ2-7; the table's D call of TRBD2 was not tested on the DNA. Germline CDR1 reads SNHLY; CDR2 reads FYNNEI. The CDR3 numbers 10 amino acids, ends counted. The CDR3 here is CASRPGLAFT.